The entry that follows covers one T cell receptor beta chain sequence. The data were taken from a study of blood T cell repertoires in COVID-19. Study-level background: Acute-phase and convalescent COVID-19 samples originated in the United States, Italy and Spain. From T cells, B-cell-depleted T cells, or PBMCs came the material, which was cDNA or gDNA.

There are 14 residues in the CDR3. Trimming stripped 4 bases from V and 3 bases from J, with 14 bases between. CDR1 SGHRS and CDR2 YFSETQ come from the germline V gene. Original handling: Amplification with reference gene primers provided the estimates of nucleated cell counts. TCRdb's copy holds only in-frame clones and misses some; the assay was immunoSEQ multiplex PCR. For V, J and clone size, that table is used; D and trimming come from the DNA. The table lists roughly 230,000 clones, about 82% of them singletons. Seattle enrolled patients during active infection and tracked them longitudinally. The sequenced material came from peripheral blood. The chain joins TRBV5-1 to TRBJ2-7; D might be TRBD1 (6 bases). This receptor was identified in a man aged 45-65 years with COVID-19, enrolled during active disease. The CDR3 DNA sequence: TGCGCCAGCAGCCCCGTGGCAGGGGACTACGAGCAGTACTTC. It codes for CASSPVAGDYEQYF. Supplemented by reference TRBV5-1 and TRBJ2-7, the full variable domain reads KAGVTQTPRYLIKTRGQQVTLSCSPISGHRSVSWYQQTPGQGLQFLFEYFSETQRNKGNFPGRFSGRQFSNSRSEMNVSTLELGDSALYLCASSPVAGDYEQYFGPGTRLTVT.